A single sample gave rise to the 19 T cell receptor delta chains below, sequenced in a study of γδ T cells in repeated Plasmodium falciparum infection. Gammadelta T cells were flow-sorted from PBMC into Vgamma9/Vdelta2+ and Vdelta2-negative populations for bulk analysis. TCRdb re-analyzed the multiplex PCR reads via CATT. The repertoire holds 40,000 to 55,000 delta-chain clones, with about 2% as singletons. The sample taken for sequencing was gamma-delta T cells from blood. The receptors were sampled from a pool of human donors (malaria-infected and uninfected, not separated).

On this clone itself: A far larger clone is one nucleotide away, so this likely arose from a read error. The same CDR3 arises from other DNA sequences in this sample as well. This rearrangement joins TRDV1 to TRDJ1; perhaps TRDD3 as D (6 bases). TCRdb leaves out the J gene; it was filled in here by matching the DNA to germline. V was pared by 1 base and J by 1 base, with 34 bases between. This CDR3 is 23 amino acids long. The V gene's germline CDR1 is TSWWSYY and CDR2 QGS. In DNA form, the CDR3 reads TGTGCTCTTGGGGAACAAGTTTTCCTTTCATTTCCACTGGGAGACCGTTGCACCGATAAACTCATCTTT. It codes for CALGEQVFLSFPLGDRCTDKLIF.

This clone was counted ten times or more. This specimen includes other DNA sequences encoding the same CDR3. This chain joins TRDV1 and TRDJ1, with 13 bases lining up with TRDD3. Per the germline V gene, CDR1 is TSWWSYY and CDR2 is QGS. CDR3 size: 24 residues. The V and J ends lost 2 bases and 4 bases, in that order; junction bases with no gene match: 28. The DNA for the CDR3 is TGTGCTCTTGGGGAAGTCCCCTCCTTCCTACTCCCTTTACTGGGGGATACGCTGGGCGATAAACTCATCTTT. Translated, it gives CALGEVPSFLLPLLGDTLGDKLIF.

This clone has more than one count but fewer than ten. The amino acid sequence in TCRdb belongs to a much larger clone and departs from this DNA's translation at residue 5, likely a sequencing read error; the sequence shown is translated from the DNA. This chain joins TRDV3 and TRDJ1; no clear D. The J gene comes from matching the DNA to germline here; TCRdb lacks it. The germline V gene encodes CDR1 TVYSNPD and CDR2 GDNSRS (reference sequence). CDR3 length: 21 amino acids. The V and J ends lost 3 bases and 0 bases respectively, with 35 bases between them. The CDR3 protein is CAFTAVPYGSPYHANTDKLIF. CDR3 nucleotides: TGTGCCTTCACTGCTGTACCTTACGGCAGCCCGTATCATGCTAACACCGATAAACTCATCTTT.

Concerning this clone itself: TCRdb's protein for this DNA is that of a much larger clone and differs from the translation at residue 16, likely a read error; the protein shown is the DNA translation. The rearrangement uses TRDV1 and TRDJ1; D might be TRDD3 (7 bases). The J gene is absent in TCRdb and was assigned here via DNA matching to germline. Germline V gene lookup returns CDR1 TSWWSYY and CDR2 QGS. The CDR3 consists of 22 residues. V lost 5 bases and J 4 bases, leaving 38 bases between the germline ends. The CDR3 here is CALGPALFLGLLGTPEGDKLIF. The CDR3 DNA reads as TGTGCTCTTGGGCCCGCCCTCTTCCTCGGACTACTGGGGACGCCGGAGGGCGATAAACTCATCTTT.

About this clone: TCRdb's listed protein matches a much larger clone and diverges from this DNA's translation at residue 17, likely through a read error; the protein shown comes from the DNA. The J gene was not called, though the V gene is TRDV1; the listed D gene, TRDD3, was not tested against the DNA. The CDR3 totals 19 residues. The germline CDR1 and CDR2 sequences are TSWWSYY and QGS. The CDR3 DNA is TGTGCTCTTGGGGTATTTGGTTCCTACGGTAAGGGGGATACCGATAAACCCATCTTT. Translating it yields CALGVFGSYGKGDTDKPIF.

This clone was counted only a few times. The protein in TCRdb stems from a much larger clone and differs at residue 19 from this DNA's translation, likely a read error; here the protein is translated from the DNA. The V gene is TRAV38-2/DV8, the J gene TRDJ1; 12 bases align to TRDD3. No J segment appears in TCRdb, so it was assigned here by matching the sequence to germline. The CDR3 has 24 residues. Per germline, CDR1 TSESDYY and CDR2 QEAYKQQN. V shed 0 bases and J 4 bases; nucleotides not matched to a gene: 28. CDR3 sequence: CAYRSARRWDPLLGDTWSVDKLIF. DNA of the CDR3: TGTGCTTATAGGAGCGCGAGACGTTGGGACCCTTTACTGGGGGATACTTGGTCGGTCGATAAACTCATCTTT.

On this clone itself: TCRdb lists the protein of a much larger clone for this DNA, which differs at residue 5, so this is likely a read error; the protein given here is translated from the DNA itself. The rearrangement joins TRAV38-2/DV8 to TRDJ1; no clear D. Because TCRdb records no J gene, it was assigned here through a match of the DNA to germline. From germline, CDR1 is TSESDYY and CDR2 QEAYKQQN. The CDR3 consists of 14 residues. Trimming stripped 4 bases from V and 8 bases from J, with 18 bases between. DNA of the CDR3: TGTGCTTATAGGTGCCCGTATCTCAGGACGAAACTCATCTTT. Translated, it gives CAYRCPYLRTKLIF.

This clone came up a few times. A read error is the likely source, as a far larger clone sits one nucleotide away. Other nucleotide sequences in the sample specify the same CDR3. The rearrangement uses TRDV3 and TRDJ1; 12 nucleotides line up with TRDD3. No J gene was available from TCRdb, and it was assigned here by a germline match of the DNA. Germline V gives CDR1 TVYSNPD, CDR2 GDNSRS (reference sequence). The CDR3 consists of 20 residues. The CDR3 DNA reads as TGTGCCTTTATGATTCCCTCGTACTGGGGGATACCCTTGAACACGGATAAACTCATCTTT. This gives the protein CAFMIPSYWGIPLNTDKLIF.

Note on this clone: The TCRdb record carries a much larger clone's protein, which differs from this DNA's translation at residue 3; a read error is the likely cause, and the protein listed here is the DNA translation. The gene calls are TRDV1 and TRDJ1; 9 bases are a match to TRDD3. TCRdb supplies no J gene; here it was assigned by aligning the nucleotide sequence to germline. The CDR3 extends over 20 amino acids. Germline V gene data show CDR1 as TSWWSYY and CDR2 as QGS. The chain's CDR3 is CAIGKGGLFLSYWGKEKLIF. The DNA of the CDR3 is TGTGCTATTGGGAAAGGGGGACTCTTCCTATCCTACTGGGGGAAGGAGAAACTCATCTTT.

As for this clone: This DNA's translation and the protein TCRdb lists, from a much larger clone, do not match at residue 12, likely due to a read error; the protein shown is translated from the DNA. The chain joins TRDV1 to TRDJ1, with 7 bases identical to TRDD3. TCRdb supplies no J gene; here it was assigned by aligning the nucleotide sequence to germline. With V trimmed by 1 base and J by 1 base, 18 bases remained unmatched. Germline V gene data show CDR1 as TSWWSYY and CDR2 as QGS. The CDR3 loop spans 20 amino acids. CDR3 DNA: TGTGCTCTTGGGGAACGACCCCCCCGCTGGGGGGTATATTCCACCGATAAACTCATCTTT. Translated: CALGERPPRWGVYSTDKLIF.

About this clone: This DNA's translation differs at residue 15 from TCRdb's protein, which comes from a much larger clone; a read error is likely, and the protein shown is translated from the DNA. The rearrangement joins TRDV3 to TRDJ1; the D gene could be TRDD2 or TRDD3 (9 bases each). The J gene is not listed in TCRdb, so it was assigned here from a DNA match to germline. The V end was cut by 0 bases, the J end by 4 bases, with 33 bases between. CDR1 TVYSNPD and CDR2 GDNSRS come from the germline V gene (reference sequence). CDR3 length equals 20 residues. CDR3: CAFRILPTRGYGGYIDKLIF. The CDR3 region has the DNA TGTGCCTTTAGAATCCTTCCTACGAGGGGATACGGGGGGTACATCGATAAACTCATCTTT.

This clone was detected many times. This chain joins TRDV2 and TRDJ1; D is perhaps TRDD3 (6 bases). With 3 bases removed from V and 7 bases from J, the gap between germline ends came to 29 bases. The CDR3 length is 18 residues. In germline, CDR1 is GEAIGNYY, CDR2 EKD. The CDR3 spells CACDPVGGTELSPGKLIF. CDR3 DNA sequence: TGTGCCTGTGACCCAGTCGGGGGGACTGAACTGTCGCCTGGTAAACTCATCTTT.

This clone was picked up a small number of times. The TCRdb protein comes from a much larger clone and disagrees with this DNA's translation at residue 7, likely due to a read error; the protein given here is derived from the DNA. The V gene is TRDV2, the J gene TRDJ1; D is uncertain. TCRdb records no J gene; here it was assigned by comparing the DNA to germline. Germline values: CDR1 GEAIGNYY, CDR2 EKD. V was clipped by 2 bases and J by 3 bases, with 9 bases between them. The CDR3 spans 13 residues. The CDR3 is CACDRGVPDKLIF. For the CDR3, the DNA is TGTGCCTGTGACAGAGGGGTACCCGATAAACTCATCTTT.

This clone was picked up a small number of times. TCRdb lists the protein of a much larger clone for this DNA, which differs at residue 15, so this is likely a read error; the protein given here is translated from the DNA itself. The CDR3 DNA follows: TGTGCCTTACTTACCTCCGGTTTACTGGGGGGCACCGATAAACCCATCTTT. Amino acid sequence: CALLTSGLLGGTDKPIF. The V gene is given as TRDV3, and no J gene call is available; the table calls TRDD3, which could not be checked here. Germline CDR1 is TVYSNPD and CDR2 is GDNSRS (reference sequence). The length of the CDR3 is 17 residues.

In this sample, this clone turned up many times. CDR3 coding DNA: TGTGCTCTTGGGCTCTGGCCTTCCTACGGTCTGGGGGATTTCAACTCGTTTAAACTCATCTTT. Residues: CALGLWPSYGLGDFNSFKLIF. The chain uses TRDV1 and TRDJ1, with D tentatively TRDD2 or TRDD3 (9 bases each). The germline V and J ends were trimmed by 5 bases and 7 bases, with 38 bases remaining between them. CDR1 TSWWSYY and CDR2 QGS come from the germline V gene. This CDR3 spans 21 amino acids.

To note about this clone: The protein given by TCRdb reflects a much larger clone and differs at residue 5 from this DNA's translation, likely from a read error; the protein shown is the DNA's translation. The rearrangement links TRDV1 to TRDJ3; 10 nucleotides match TRDD3. The J gene, left out of TCRdb, was set here by checking the DNA against germline. V dropped 5 bases and J dropped 2; count of bases not matched to a gene: 33. The CDR3 sequence is 27 residues long. Germline CDR1 reads TSWWSYY; CDR2 reads QGS. DNA for the CDR3: TGTGCTCTTGGGAAAACTGGGCCCAAACTCACATCCCATCGGGGGATACGCGGTCCCTGGGACACCCGACAGATGTTTTTC. Amino acids: CALGKTGPKLTSHRGIRGPWDTRQMFF.

This clone occurred a few times. The protein in TCRdb stems from a much larger clone and differs at residue 26 from this DNA's translation, likely a read error; here the protein is translated from the DNA. The chain uses TRDV1 and TRDJ2, with 11 bases identical to TRDD3. The CDR3 totals 29 residues. Germline CDR1 and CDR2: TSWWSYY and QGS. The CDR3 DNA sequence: TGTGCTCTTGGGGAACTCTCCCTACTTCCACCACAACCTTTACTGGGGGATAAAGGGAATACGCCTTTGACAGCACGACTCTTCTTT. As protein: CALGELSLLPPQPLLGDKGNTPLTARLFF.

This clone was observed at least ten times. Different DNA sequences within this sample yield the same CDR3. The CDR3 region has the DNA TGTGCTCTTGGGAATCGTATCCCGTACTGGGGGCCCCGAGGGGCAGCACAACTCTTCTTT. Protein sequence: CALGNRIPYWGPRGAAQLFF. The chain links TRDV1 to TRDJ2, with 8 bases fitting TRDD3. V lost 5 bases to trimming and J lost 6 bases; unmatched junction nucleotides: 23. Germline loops: CDR1 TSWWSYY, CDR2 QGS. CDR3 length: 20 amino acids.

Only a few counts were recorded for this clone. A far larger clone is only one base removed, so a read error is likely. The same CDR3 can be traced to other DNA sequences in this sample. V is TRDV1 and J is TRDJ1; D possibly corresponds to TRDD2 (6 bases). TCRdb carries no J gene annotation; the J gene was assigned here by matching the DNA with germline. Germline CDR1 and CDR2: TSWWSYY and QGS. The CDR3 contains 21 residues. CDR3 sequence: CALGGQTPFHRLLMYTDKLIF. The CDR3 nucleotides read TGTGCTCTTGGGGGCCAAACGCCCTTCCATAGGTTGCTGATGTACACCGACAAACTCATCTTT.